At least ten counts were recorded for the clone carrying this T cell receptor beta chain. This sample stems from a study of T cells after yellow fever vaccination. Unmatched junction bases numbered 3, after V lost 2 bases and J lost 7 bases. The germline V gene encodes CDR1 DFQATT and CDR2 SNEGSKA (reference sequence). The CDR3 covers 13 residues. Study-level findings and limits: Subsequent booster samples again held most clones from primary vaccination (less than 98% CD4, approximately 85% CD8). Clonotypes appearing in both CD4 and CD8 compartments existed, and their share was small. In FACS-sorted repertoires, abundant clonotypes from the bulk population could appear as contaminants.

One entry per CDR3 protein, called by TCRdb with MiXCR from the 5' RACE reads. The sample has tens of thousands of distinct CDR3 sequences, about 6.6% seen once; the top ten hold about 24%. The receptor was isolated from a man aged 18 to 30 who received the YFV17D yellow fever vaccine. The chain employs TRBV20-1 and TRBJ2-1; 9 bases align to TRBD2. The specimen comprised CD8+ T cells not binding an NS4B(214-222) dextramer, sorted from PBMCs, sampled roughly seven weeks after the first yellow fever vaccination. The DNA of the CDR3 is TGCAGTGCTAGACGGCTAGCGGGAAATGAGCAGTTCTTC. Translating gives CSARRLAGNEQFF.